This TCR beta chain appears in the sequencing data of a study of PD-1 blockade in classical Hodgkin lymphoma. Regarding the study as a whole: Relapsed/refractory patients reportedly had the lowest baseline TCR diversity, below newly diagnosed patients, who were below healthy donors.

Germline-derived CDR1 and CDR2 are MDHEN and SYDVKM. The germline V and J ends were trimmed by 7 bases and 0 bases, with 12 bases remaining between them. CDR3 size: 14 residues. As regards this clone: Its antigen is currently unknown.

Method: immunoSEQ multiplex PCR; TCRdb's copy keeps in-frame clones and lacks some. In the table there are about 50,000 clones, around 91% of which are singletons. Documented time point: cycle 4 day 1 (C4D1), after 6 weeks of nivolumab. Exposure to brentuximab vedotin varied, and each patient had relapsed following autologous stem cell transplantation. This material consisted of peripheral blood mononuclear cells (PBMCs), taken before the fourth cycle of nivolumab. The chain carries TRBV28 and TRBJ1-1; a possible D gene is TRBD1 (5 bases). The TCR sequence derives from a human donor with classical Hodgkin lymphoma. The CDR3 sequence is CASTLGGVNTEAFF. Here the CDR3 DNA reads TGTGCCAGCACCCTCGGAGGGGTGAACACTGAAGCTTTCTTT.